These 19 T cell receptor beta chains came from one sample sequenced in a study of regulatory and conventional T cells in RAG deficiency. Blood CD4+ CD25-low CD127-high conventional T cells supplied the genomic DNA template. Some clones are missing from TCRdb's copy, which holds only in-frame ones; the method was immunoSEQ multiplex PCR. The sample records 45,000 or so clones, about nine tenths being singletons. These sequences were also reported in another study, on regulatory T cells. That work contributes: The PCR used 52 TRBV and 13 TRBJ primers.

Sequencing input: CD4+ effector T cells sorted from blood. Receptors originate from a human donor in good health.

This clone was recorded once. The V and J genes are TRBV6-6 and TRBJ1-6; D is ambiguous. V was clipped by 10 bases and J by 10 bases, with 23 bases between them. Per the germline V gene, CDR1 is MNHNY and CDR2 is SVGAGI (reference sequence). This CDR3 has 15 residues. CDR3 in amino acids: CATNLPKRGQSPLHF. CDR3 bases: TGTGCCACGAACTTACCAAAGCGGGGTCAGTCACCCCTCCACTTT.

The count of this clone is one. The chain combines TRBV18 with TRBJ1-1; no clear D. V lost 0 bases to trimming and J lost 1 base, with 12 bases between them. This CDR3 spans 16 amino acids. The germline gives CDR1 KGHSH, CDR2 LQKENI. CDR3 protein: CASSPPTLPPNTEAFF. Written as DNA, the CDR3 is TGTGCCAGCTCACCACCGACACTACCACCGAACACTGAAGCTTTCTTT.

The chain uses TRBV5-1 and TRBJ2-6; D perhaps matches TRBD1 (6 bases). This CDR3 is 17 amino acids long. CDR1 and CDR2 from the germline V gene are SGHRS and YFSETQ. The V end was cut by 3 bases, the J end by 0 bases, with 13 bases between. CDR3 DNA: TGCGCCAGCAGCTCCTCGACAGGAGGCTCTGGGGCCAACGTCCTGACTTTC. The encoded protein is CASSSSTGGSGANVLTF.

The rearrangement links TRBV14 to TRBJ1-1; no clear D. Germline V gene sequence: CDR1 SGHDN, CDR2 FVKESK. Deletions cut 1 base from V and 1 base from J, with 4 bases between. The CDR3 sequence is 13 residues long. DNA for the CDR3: TGTGCCAGCAGCCAAGTTGAGAACACTGAAGCTTTCTTT. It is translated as CASSQVENTEAFF.

The CDR3 nucleotides are TGTGCCAGCAGTGACTACGGGGGGGAAAAAGCTTTCTTT. Its translation is CASSDYGGEKAFF. The gene calls are TRBV6-1 and TRBJ1-1; maybe TRBD1 (5 bases). CDR3 length: 13 amino acids. V shed 3 bases and J shed 9 bases, with 14 bases lying between them. Per germline, CDR1 MNHNS and CDR2 SASEGT.

CDR3 bases: TGTGCCAGCAGCTTGGCCGGGCTAGCGGGAGTCACCGGGGAGCTGTTTTTT. Its translation is CASSLAGLAGVTGELFF. This rearrangement joins TRBV5-6 to TRBJ2-2, with 10 bases fitting TRBD2. CDR1 and CDR2 from the germline V gene are SGHDT and YYEEEE. With 0 bases clipped from V and 4 bases from J, the junction kept 6 bases outside the gene matches. The CDR3 has 17 residues.

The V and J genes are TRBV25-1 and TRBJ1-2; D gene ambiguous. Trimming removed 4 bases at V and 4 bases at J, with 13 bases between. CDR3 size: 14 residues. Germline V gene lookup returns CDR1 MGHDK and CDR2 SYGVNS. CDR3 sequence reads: CASSVELFGYGYTF. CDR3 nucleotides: TGTGCCAGCAGTGTAGAGCTCTTTGGCTATGGCTACACCTTC.

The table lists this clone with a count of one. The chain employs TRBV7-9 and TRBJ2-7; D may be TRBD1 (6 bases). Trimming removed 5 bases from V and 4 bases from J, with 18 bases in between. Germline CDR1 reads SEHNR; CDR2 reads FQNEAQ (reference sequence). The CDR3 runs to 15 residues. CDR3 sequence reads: CASSPKTGKGYEQYF. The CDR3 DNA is TGTGCCAGCAGCCCGAAAACAGGGAAAGGGTACGAGCAGTACTTC. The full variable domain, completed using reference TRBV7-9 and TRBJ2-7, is DTGVSQNPRHKITKRGQNVTFRCDPISEHNRLYWYRQTLGQGPEFLTYFQNEAQLEKSRLLSDRFSAERPKGSFSTLEIQRTEQGDSAMYLCASSPKTGKGYEQYFGPGTRLTVT.

Written as DNA, the CDR3 is TGCGCCAGCAGCCCGGACGGGACAGGGCCCTTACTTGGAAACACCATATATTTT. Translating gives CASSPDGTGPLLGNTIYF. The chain joins TRBV5-1 to TRBJ1-3; 9 bases align to TRBD1. J was trimmed by 3 bases and V by 4 bases; bases with no gene match: 14. CDR3 length: 18 residues. Germline values: CDR1 SGHRS, CDR2 YFSETQ.

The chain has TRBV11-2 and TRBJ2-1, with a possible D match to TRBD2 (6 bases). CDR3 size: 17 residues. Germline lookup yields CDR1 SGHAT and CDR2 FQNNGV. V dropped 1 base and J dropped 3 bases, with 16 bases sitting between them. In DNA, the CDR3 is TGTGCCAGCAGCTTAGTCAGCGGAGGGCTAGGCTACAATGAGCAGTTCTTC. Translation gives CASSLVSGGLGYNEQFF.

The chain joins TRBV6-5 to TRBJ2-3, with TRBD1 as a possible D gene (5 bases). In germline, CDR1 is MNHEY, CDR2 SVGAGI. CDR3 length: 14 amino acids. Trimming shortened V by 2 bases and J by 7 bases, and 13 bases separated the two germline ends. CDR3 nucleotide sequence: TGTGCCAGCAGTTACGAAGACAGTCGGCATACGCAGTATTTT. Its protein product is CASSYEDSRHTQYF.

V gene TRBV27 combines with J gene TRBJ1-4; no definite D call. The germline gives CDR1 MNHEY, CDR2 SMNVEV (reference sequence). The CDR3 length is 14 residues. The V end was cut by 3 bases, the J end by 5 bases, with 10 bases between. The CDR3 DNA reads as TGTGCCAGCAGTTTCAACCAAGCAAATGAAAAACTGTTTTTT. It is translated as CASSFNQANEKLFF.

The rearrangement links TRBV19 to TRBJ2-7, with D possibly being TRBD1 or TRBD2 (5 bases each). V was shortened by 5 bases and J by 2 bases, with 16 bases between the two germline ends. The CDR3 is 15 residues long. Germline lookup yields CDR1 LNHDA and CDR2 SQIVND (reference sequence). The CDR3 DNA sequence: TGTGCCAGTAGTCCGGGGCCAATAGGCGCCTACGAGCAGTACTTC. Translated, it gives CASSPGPIGAYEQYF.

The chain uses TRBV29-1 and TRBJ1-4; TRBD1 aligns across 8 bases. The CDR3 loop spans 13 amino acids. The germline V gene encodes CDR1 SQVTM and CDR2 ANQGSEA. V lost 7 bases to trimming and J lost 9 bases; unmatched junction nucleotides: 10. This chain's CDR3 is CSAKETGVQKLFF. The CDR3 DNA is TGCAGCGCCAAGGAGACAGGGGTTCAAAAACTGTTTTTT. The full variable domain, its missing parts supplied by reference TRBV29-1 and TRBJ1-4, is SAVISQKPSRDICQRGTSLTIQCQVDSQVTMMFWYRQQPGQSLTLIATANQGSEATYESGFVIDKFPISRPNLTFSTLTVSNMSPEDSSIYLCSAKETGVQKLFFGSGTQLSVL.

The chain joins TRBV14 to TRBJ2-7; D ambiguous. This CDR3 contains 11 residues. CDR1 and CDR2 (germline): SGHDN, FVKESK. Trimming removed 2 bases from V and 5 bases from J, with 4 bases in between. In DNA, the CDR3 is TGTGCCAGCAGCCAACAGGACGAGCAGTACTTC. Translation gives CASSQQDEQYF. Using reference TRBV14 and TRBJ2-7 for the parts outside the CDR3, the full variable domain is EAGVTQFPSHSVIEKGQTVTLRCDPISGHDNLYWYRRVMGKEIKFLLHFVKESKQDESGMPNNRFLAERTGGTYSTLKVQPAELEDSGVYFCASSQQDEQYFGPGTRLTVT.

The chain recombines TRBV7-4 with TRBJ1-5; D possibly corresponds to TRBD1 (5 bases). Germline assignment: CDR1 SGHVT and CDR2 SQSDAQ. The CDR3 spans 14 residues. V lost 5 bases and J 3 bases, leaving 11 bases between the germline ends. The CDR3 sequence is CASSNGGYNQPQHF. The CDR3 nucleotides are TGTGCCAGCAGCAACGGGGGATACAATCAGCCCCAGCATTTT.

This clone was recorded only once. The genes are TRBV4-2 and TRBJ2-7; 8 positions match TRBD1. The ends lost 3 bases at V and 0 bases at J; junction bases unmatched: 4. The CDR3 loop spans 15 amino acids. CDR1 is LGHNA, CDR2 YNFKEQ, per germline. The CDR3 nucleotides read TGTGCCAGCAGCCAGATGGACAGGGACTCCTACGAGCAGTACTTC. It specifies CASSQMDRDSYEQYF.

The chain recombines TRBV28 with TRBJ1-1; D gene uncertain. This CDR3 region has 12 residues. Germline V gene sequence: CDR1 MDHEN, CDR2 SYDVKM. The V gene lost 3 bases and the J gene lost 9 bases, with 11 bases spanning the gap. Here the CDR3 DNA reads TGTGCCAGCAGTTTTTCCAAGGTCAAAGCTTTCTTT. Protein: CASSFSKVKAFF.

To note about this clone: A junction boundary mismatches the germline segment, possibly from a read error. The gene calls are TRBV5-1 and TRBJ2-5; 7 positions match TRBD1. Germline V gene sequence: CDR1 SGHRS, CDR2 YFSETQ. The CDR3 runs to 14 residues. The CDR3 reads CASSIGTAEDTQYF. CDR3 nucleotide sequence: TGCGCCAGCAGCATCGGGACAGCCGAAGATACCCAGTACTTC.